The T cell receptor (beta chain) under discussion was sequenced for a study of T cells in Graves' hyperthyroidism and ophthalmopathy (dated by TCRdb to about 2019). Looking at the study overall: Peripheral blood was collected at initial diagnosis, before any treatment. To identify TCR V-J signatures that set the groups apart, the researchers used a discovery cohort of about a hundred patients, made up of 40 to 45 with Graves' ophthalmopathy and about 60 with stable Graves' hyperthyroidism. Whether ophthalmopathy could be predicted prospectively was tested in an independent validation cohort made up of approximately 19 hyperthyroidism patients plus 17 patients who later progressed to ophthalmopathy. The roughly 94 discovery patients were randomly divided into training and test sets at a 7:3 ratio. The study also compared thyroid tissue and blood T-cell repertoires from roughly six Graves' hyperthyroidism patients. After blood sampling, hyperthyroidism patients were treated with methimazole at a starting dose of 30 mg daily, and ophthalmopathy patients were treated with high-dose intravenous methylprednisolone. The paper describes TCR Vbeta CDR3 sequencing of 140 or so peripheral blood samples, made up of fewer than 50 ophthalmopathy patients, approximately 76 hyperthyroidism patients and about 17 progressor patients. Study-wide conclusions, independent of this receptor: Most expanded thyroid clonotypes (frequency above 0.001) were also found in blood, which suggests that blood repertoires may mirror thyroid immune responses. A model built on a 13 V-J signature distinguished ophthalmopathy from stable hyperthyroidism, reaching roughly 88% sensitivity and around 82% specificity in cross-validation and 80%/75% in testing. No statistical method was used to fix the sample size in advance, and group allocation was not hidden from the investigators. In validation, the model predicted progression to ophthalmopathy a median of approximately 6.3 months before onset, with roughly 70% sensitivity and nearly 75% specificity.

The TCR beta CDR3 regions were amplified from the RNA transcripts. The TCR CDR3 was subjected to a first round of RT-PCR using the HTBI primer set and the Qiagen OneStep RT-PCR kit. Libraries were constructed in a second round of multiplex PCR, after which size selection and purification were performed. Libraries were sequenced paired-end with 100 bp reads on an Illumina HiSeq2000. The source study handled its data this way. SOAPnuke was used to process the raw data, with reads discarded if the reads contained adapters or uncalled bases, had a mean Phred below 15, or lacked an exact constant-primer or identifier match. COPE v1.2.5 was used to merge high-quality paired reads, and clonotypes were defined as unique nucleotide sequences. MiTCR v1.1 was used to align the clonotypes against IMGT TRBV, TRBD and TRBJ reference segments. The analysis was restricted to V-J combinations with a frequency above 0.0001, which together covered 99% to 99.2% of the repertoires. A TCS score was defined as the ratio between F50 (clonal expansion) and ExV (chaos), using BLOSUM62-based TCRdist between CDR3 peptides within each V-J. Welch's t-statistics and random forest reduced some 510 V-J features to 13, which were used in a naive Bayes classifier (R e1071). Clones were called with MiXCR by TCRdb after fastp trimmed the public reads at Q25, and only in-frame beta chains were retained. Every entry covers one CDR3 protein and lists the most common genes and DNA from its rows. The V and J calls and clone size come from TCRdb's table, not from the authors' own analysis. This sample comprises more than 500,000 distinct CDR3 sequences, around 16% of them detected only once. Around 32% of the sample lies in the top ten.

Ophthalmopathy patients had moderately to severely active disease, Clinical Activity Score of at least 3, NOSPECS grade of at least 4, and duration under 3 months. The study excluded patients with uncontrolled infections, other autoimmune diseases, pregnancy or lactation. Diagnoses were established on the basis of clinical symptoms, serum thyroxine and TRAb, thyroid ultrasound, and orbital computed tomography. PBMCs were isolated from more than 8 ml of fresh peripheral blood by Ficoll-Paque density gradient centrifugation. Total RNA was extracted using Trizol reagent, and RNA quality was assessed on an Agilent 2100 Bioanalyzer. CDR1 and CDR2 are drawn from the germline V gene: MDHEN, SYDVKM. V loses 2 bases, J loses 1 base, and the germline ends lie 9 bases apart. There are 14 amino acids in the CDR3, from cysteine to phenylalanine inclusive. Only the CDR3 part of the read is kept: 42 bases, read in frame from the first base.

This clonotype was found many times. Which antigen it targets is not known. Nothing much larger sits one base from this clone, and base qualities are not available. The sequenced material came from blood. The chain is made from TRBV28 and TRBJ2-7; a tentative D match to TRBD2 spans 5 bases. The clonotype was recovered from a woman aged 30 to 39 with Graves' ophthalmopathy. The CDR3 in this case is CASSLLSESYEQYF. At the DNA level, the sequence is TGTGCCAGCAGTTTACTTAGCGAATCCTACGAGCAGTACTTC.